This T cell receptor beta chain comes out of a study of T-cell reconstitution after alpha-beta-depleted transplantation in children. The CDR3 is made up of 11 amino acids. CDR1 MNHEY and CDR2 SVGAGI come from the germline V gene. Concerning this clonotype itself: A clone one base away is much larger, so this may be a read error. The CDR3 carries no conserved terminal phenylalanine or tryptophan, so it likely arises from a read error.

As it was prepared, the TCRbeta library received unique molecular identifiers. TCRdb reprocessed the PCR reads with MiXCR, giving one entry per CDR3 protein. The sample holds 190,000 or so distinct CDR3 sequences, roughly 6.8% seen once. The material was PBMCs from the stem cell graft donor, obtained from the stem cell graft. The sequence was obtained from a human donor who donated a stem cell graft to a child with Wiskott-Aldrich syndrome. The genes are TRBV6-5 and TRBJ1-2, with TRBD1 as a possible D gene (5 bases). This CDR3 is CAAGTWYGYTI. CDR3 nucleotide sequence: TGCGCTGCTGGGACCTGGTATGGCTACACCATC.